The text below deals with one T cell receptor (beta chain). As yet, its antigen is unknown. CDR1 is LNHDA, CDR2 SQIVND, per germline (reference sequence). The CDR3 covers 14 residues. Deletions cut 5 bases from V and 5 bases from J, with 15 bases between. CEF-cultured naive and memory CD4+ T cell DNA got survey-level sequencing. The assay was immunoSEQ multiplex PCR, and TCRdb's table has in-frame clones only and misses some. This sample carries about 37,000 clones, roughly 84% of them seen once, and the ten largest clones take over 4%. These data come from a study of CD4 T cells in relation to SARS-CoV-2 and coronaviruses. The study, taken as a whole, reports: Samples before the pandemic and after infection were not matched within any donor.

The origin of this receptor is an adult with COVID-19. The sample consisted of naive CD4+ T cells from PBMCs, cultured in vitro. Regarding subset: naive CD4+ T cells isolated by negative enrichment. The V gene is TRBV19, the J gene TRBJ1-1; weak D call: TRBD1 (5 bases). The CDR3 coding sequence is TGTGCCAGTAGTCTTCGGGGGTTGGTTACTGAAGCTTTCTTT. Protein product: CASSLRGLVTEAFF.